This TCR beta chain emerged from a study of T cells in tuberculosis. At the level of the study: A South African cohort included IGRA-negative adolescents, latently infected IGRA-positive adolescents and adults with active tuberculosis.

CDR3 size: 18 residues. The germline CDR1 and CDR2 sequences are SQVTM and ANQGSEA. V lost 8 bases, J lost 7 bases, and 20 bases stayed unmatched. The data were produced by immunoSEQ multiplex PCR, yet TCRdb's version contains in-frame clones alone and is incomplete. The sample shows 30,000 to 40,000 clones, approximately 93% of them seen only once. The material sequenced was PBMCs. This TCR was recovered from a donor aged 10 to 29 with latent tuberculosis or without tuberculosis infection. The genes are TRBV29-1 and TRBJ2-1; TRBD2 aligns across 13 bases. CDR3 DNA: TGCAGCCTAATATATACGGTGGGGACTAGCGGGGTCTTAAATGAGCAGTTCTTC. Protein sequence: CSLIYTVGTSGVLNEQFF.